The rows below give T cell receptor beta chains drawn from one sample of a study of cytomegalovirus exposure and HLA in healthy donors. Here immunoSEQ multiplex PCR was the method, and the copy in TCRdb shows in-frame clones only, minus some. In the table there are around 100,000 clones, 75% of which are singletons. The sample was PBMCs. The receptors originated from a man aged 50 to 59 in good health and CMV-seronegative. The CDR3 runs from the conserved cysteine through the conserved F or W. A D gene is named only where the DNA matches it firmly. Clone size is given for some rows only: seen once, a few or many times, or a class if the clone is expanded.

TRBJ2-1 TRBD2 - TRBV5-1 TGCGCCAGCAGCTTCGGGGGGGGGTACAATGAGCAGTTCTTC CASSFGGGYNEQFF
TRBJ1-2 - - TRBV7-9 TGTGCCAGCAGCTTTAACTCTAACTATGGCTACACCTTC CASSFNSNYGYTF
TRBJ1-1 - few TRBV28 TGTGCCAGCCGATATGGACAGAACACTGAAGCTTTCTTT CASRYGQNTEAFF
TRBJ1-2 TRBD1 - TRBV27 TGTGCCAGCAGTTTAACAGGGGGGGATGGCTACACCTTC CASSLTGGDGYTF
TRBJ2-6 TRBD1 - TRBV5-1 TGCGCCAGCAGCCGCCTCGGTCCGAGAGACAGGGGCTCTGGGGCCAACGTCCTGACTTTC CASSRLGPRDRGSGANVLTF
TRBJ2-2 - - TRBV9 TGTGCCAGCAGCGTAACTTCAATCCCCACCGGGGAGCTGTTTTTT CASSVTSIPTGELFF
TRBJ1-2 TRBD1 - TRBV30 TGTGCCTGGAGTAAAGATTGGGACAGGGGCTTCTATGGCTACACCTTC CAWSKDWDRGFYGYTF
TRBJ2-5 TRBD2 - TRBV28 TGTGCCAGCAGCCCGACTGGGAGGGCGATGGAGACCCAGTACTTC CASSPTGRAMETQYF
TRBJ1-1 - - TRBV14 TGTGCCAGCAGCCCAGGGCTCCACACTGAAGCTTTCTTT CASSPGLHTEAFF
TRBJ2-7 TRBD1 - TRBV7-9 TGTTCCAGCAGCCTGGGACAGGGCTACGAGCAGTACTTC CSSSLGQGYEQYF
TRBJ1-2 - - TRBV19 TGTGCCAGTAGTATAGGGGCCGAAGCTAACTATGGCTACACCTTC CASSIGAEANYGYTF
TRBJ2-5 TRBD1 - TRBV30 TGTGCCTTGGGACAGGGGAGGGAGACCCAGTACTTC CALGQGRETQYF
TRBJ2-7 - once TRBV4-2 TGTGCCAGCAGCCTTGACAGCGTAGAAACCTACGAGCAGTACTTC CASSLDSVETYEQYF
TRBJ1-1 - - TRBV18 TGTGCCAGCTCAGCGGGGGAGAACACTGAAGCTTTCTTT CASSAGENTEAFF
TRBJ1-4 TRBD1 few TRBV29-1 TGCAGCGTTGCGGCGGGAGGGGGCAATAATGAAAAACTGTTTTTT CSVAAGGGNNEKLFF
TRBJ1-2 - - TRBV5-1 TGCGCCAGCAGCTTGGGGTTAGACAGTTATGGCTACACCTTC CASSLGLDSYGYTF
TRBJ1-2 - - TRBV19 TGTGCCAGTAGTATAGGTGCAGGGGCCGCATGTGGCTACACCTTC CASSIGAGAACGYTF
TRBJ2-7 - - TRBV18 TGTGCCAGCTCACCAGAGACTAAGGGGCAGTACTTC CASSPETKGQYF
TRBJ1-1 - - TRBV5-1 TGCGCCAGCAGCTTGAGGGACACGAACACTGAAGCTTTCTTT CASSLRDTNTEAFF
TRBJ2-1 TRBD2 once TRBV2 TGTGCCAGCAGTAAGGAGACTAGCGGTTACAATGAGCAGTTCTTC CASSKETSGYNEQFF
TRBJ1-1 - - TRBV30 TGTGCCTGGGGACACAGGGTTAACACTGAAGCTTTCTTT CAWGHRVNTEAFF
TRBJ2-1 TRBD2 - TRBV28 TGTGCCAGCAGTTTACAGTCGGCGGGGGGTCCGAAAAATGAGCAGTTCTTC CASSLQSAGGPKNEQFF
TRBJ1-4 TRBD1 - TRBV2 TGTGCCAGCAGTACCGACAGGGTCAATGAAAAACTGTTTTTT CASSTDRVNEKLFF
TRBJ2-7 TRBD1 - TRBV14 TGTGCCAGCAGCCATCGGCGGACAGGGAGCTCCTACGAGCAGTACTTC CASSHRRTGSSYEQYF
TRBJ2-5 - - TRBV4-1 TGCGCCAGCAGCCAAGAGCCAGGGGAGACCCAGTACTTC CASSQEPGETQYF
TRBJ1-5 - - TRBV9 TGTGCCAGCAGCGTAGGAGGGAATAGCAATCAGCCCCAGCATTTT CASSVGGNSNQPQHF
TRBJ1-1 - - TRBV5-1 TGCGCCAGCAGCTGGACAGACCCGCTGTACACTGAAGCTTTCTTT CASSWTDPLYTEAFF
TRBJ1-1 TRBD1 - TRBV10-1 TGCGCCAGCAGCGTTAAGACAGGGTTCGCTGAAGCTTTCTTT CASSVKTGFAEAFF
TRBJ2-7 TRBD1 - TRBV29-1 TGCAGCGTTTCGGGACAGAGCTCCTACGAGCAGTACTTC CSVSGQSSYEQYF
TRBJ1-3 TRBD1 few TRBV28 TGTGCCAGCAGTGGGGACAGGTCACAAAGATCTGGAAACACCATATATTTT CASSGDRSQRSGNTIYF
TRBJ2-7 TRBD2 few TRBV9 TGTGCCAGCAGCCCCGGGAAGGCTAGCGGGAGGTACGAGCAGTACTTC CASSPGKASGRYEQYF
TRBJ2-1 - - TRBV30 TGTGCCTGGAGTCTGGCGGCACCGACCTCAACCCACGAGCAGTTCTTC CAWSLAAPTSTHEQFF
TRBJ2-3 TRBD2 - TRBV5-1 TGCGCCAGCACCATCCAGGCGGGGGGTACAGATACGCAGTATTTT CASTIQAGGTDTQYF
TRBJ2-7 - - TRBV5-1 TGCGCCAGCAGCTTAGGCGGGGAACGCTACGAGCAGTACTTC CASSLGGERYEQYF
TRBJ2-3 TRBD2 - TRBV5-6 TGTGCCAGCAGCACGTCACCGCGGGCTAGCGGGAGATCGGATACGCAGTATTTT CASSTSPRASGRSDTQYF
TRBJ2-7 - few TRBV7-9 TGTTCCAGCAGCTTAGCCGGGTACGAGCAGTACTTC CSSSLAGYEQYF
TRBJ2-2 - - TRBV11-2 TGTGCCAGCAGCTTAAGAGATCTTCAGAACACCGGGGAGCTGTTTTTT CASSLRDLQNTGELFF
TRBJ2-3 - few TRBV28 TGTGCCAGCAGATCCGGGTCCACAGATACGCAGTATTTT CASRSGSTDTQYF
TRBJ1-4 - - TRBV28 TGTGCCAGCAAGCTGCAGGGTTTTGTTACTAATGAAAAACTGTTTTTT CASKLQGFVTNEKLFF
TRBJ1-2 - - TRBV4-3 TGCGCCAGCAGCCTCCGTCCAGCTAACTATGGCTACACCTTC CASSLRPANYGYTF
TRBJ2-7 TRBD1 - TRBV7-9 TGTTCCAGCAGCTCCTTAGACAGGGCCTACGAGCAGTACTTC CSSSSLDRAYEQYF
TRBJ1-1 TRBD1 - TRBV11-2 TGTGCCAGCAGCTTCCGGGACAGGGGGCTGGGTGCTTTCTTT CASSFRDRGLGAFF
TRBJ2-7 - - TRBV5-1 TGCGCCAGCAGCTTGGCCGCAGGTTACGAGCAGTACTTC CASSLAAGYEQYF
TRBJ2-3 - few TRBV10-1 TGCGCCAGCAGTGCCCGAACTGGCACAGATACGCAGTATTTT CASSARTGTDTQYF
TRBJ1-3 - - TRBV7-7 TGTGCTAGCAGCTTAGCCGGGGTCGGAAACACCATATATTTT CASSLAGVGNTIYF
TRBJ1-3 - - TRBV11-2 TGTGCCAGCAGCTTTGACAGCCCTGGAAACACCATATATTTT CASSFDSPGNTIYF
TRBJ1-6 - few TRBV30 TGTGCCTGGAGTGTACGGGGTTTGGATTCACCCCTCCACTTT CAWSVRGLDSPLHF
TRBJ2-3 - few TRBV4-2 TGTGCCAGCAGCCTCGAACCACTTACGGATACGCAGTATTTT CASSLEPLTDTQYF
TRBJ1-1 - once TRBV5-5 TGTGCCAGCAGCCCCCGGGCCGGGGCGGGGGACACTGAAGCTTTCTTT CASSPRAGAGDTEAFF
TRBJ2-5 - - TRBV6-1 TGTGCCAGCAGCGAGATTGAAGAGACCCAGTACTTC CASSEIEETQYF
TRBJ1-2 TRBD1 - TRBV5-1 TGCGCCAGCAGCTTAGGACAGGTCTATGGCTACACCTTC CASSLGQVYGYTF
TRBJ1-2 TRBD1 - TRBV6-6 TGTGCCAGCACCCGGGGGAGCGAGGGACAGGGCTACACCTTC CASTRGSEGQGYTF
TRBJ2-2 TRBD1 - TRBV6-5 TGTGCCAGCAGCCGGGGACAGCTCACCGGGGAGCTGTTTTTT CASSRGQLTGELFF
TRBJ2-7 TRBD1 - TRBV6-6 TGTGCCAGCGGGACAGGCTACGAGCAGTACTTC CASGTGYEQYF
TRBJ2-7 TRBD1 - TRBV29-1 TGCAGCGTCGCAGGGGGACAAGAGGGGACAGGGGTCTACGAGCAGTACTTC CSVAGGQEGTGVYEQYF
TRBJ2-7 - - TRBV7-3 TGTGCCAGCAGCTTAAGTGGGGCTGGGGAGCAGTACTTC CASSLSGAGEQYF
TRBJ2-3 TRBD2 - TRBV7-9 TGTGCCAGCAGCTTTTTTAGCGGGGGTACCACAGATACGCAGTATTTT CASSFFSGGTTDTQYF